This TCR beta chain was sequenced for a study of PD-1 blockade in classical Hodgkin lymphoma. General observations from the study: Prior therapy or disease activity may underlie the repertoire differences, whose causes remain undefined. Complete responders entered with baseline diversity on par with newly diagnosed patients, the results showed. Newly diagnosed patients had baseline TCR diversity that was reportedly lower than that of healthy donors.

Noted time point: cycle 4 day 1 (C4D1), after 5 to 7 weeks of nivolumab. All patients experienced relapse after autologous stem cell transplantation, and brentuximab vedotin exposure was variable. Magnetic negative selection was used to purify CD4+ T cells from PBMCs that had been thawed. Using immunoSEQ multiplex PCR, the repertoire was profiled, and TCRdb retains in-frame clones only, with some absent. The sample lists around 11,000 clones; approximately 74% were seen once. This clone was seen only a few times. Its antigen is undetermined. Trimming took off 7 bases at V and 4 bases at J, with 13 bases between the two ends. Germline values: CDR1 MNHEY, CDR2 SVGAGI. There are 13 residues in the CDR3.

The chain has TRBV6-5 and TRBJ1-2, with a tentative D call TRBD1 (5 bases). The source is a human donor with classical Hodgkin lymphoma. The source was CD4+ T cells from blood, collected before the fourth cycle of nivolumab. CDR3 in amino acids: CASKGFGSYGYTF. CDR3 DNA: TGTGCCAGCAAGGGGTTTGGGTCCTATGGCTACACCTTC.